This TCR beta chain was recovered during a study of cytomegalovirus exposure and HLA in healthy donors (TCRdb year 2017). For context, the study as a whole: In an earlier analysis of several hundred of the donors, 276 Gb of sequence data and approximately 120 million unique TCR beta sequences from roughly 190 million T cells were reported. Around 320 gigabases of sequencing data and approximately 80 million unique TCR sequences were included in an early release covering roughly 600 HLA-typed donors. Of the 350 to 450 genotyped donors, approximately 80% fell in the genetic ancestry cluster associated with self-reported Caucasian donors. The study aimed to test whether signatures of past pathogen exposure could be identified by cataloging public T cell receptors. The T cell repertoires of 666 subjects were profiled by immunosequencing and related to cytomegalovirus serostatus. Besides the first cohort of around 670 subjects, a separate validation cohort made up of 120 different subjects was used. To predict cytomegalovirus infection status, the study combined high-throughput TCR immunosequencing, statistical association of individual TCRs with disease status, and machine learning. To study patterns of TCR occurrence, a later analysis re-analyzed previously published TCR beta repertoires from 666 donors and added high-resolution HLA genotyping. The later analysis used no new phenotypic data to find candidate immune exposures, relying instead on TCR beta sequences and their occurrence across donors. In an earlier analysis of a few hundred of the donors, high-throughput TCR beta sequencing was used to judge whether each TCR beta V gene segment behaved as functional or pseudogenic. Donor age, sex, ethnicity and CMV serostatus were compiled alongside the repertoire data. In a later genetic analysis, genome-wide SNP genotypes for about three fifths of the roughly 670 donors were used, and that subset was treated as a discovery cohort. All discovery cohort repertoires had been generated using a single sequencing platform. Both class I and class II loci were covered by HLA typing, at four-digit resolution. Typing coverage differed by locus: A, B, C, DRB1 and DQB1 were typed in about 620-630 donors, DQA1 in approximately 520, DPA1 in around 610, and DPB1 in 472. Roughly 5 DR-DQ haplotypes were handled as single units for association and clustering, since linkage in the cohort was strong. Among over 350 genotyped donors of the cohort, an average of roughly 240,000 unique TCR beta nucleotide sequences were sequenced per donor, roughly 20% of them non-productive. Overall study results and their limits: At a false discovery rate of 0.05, a later analysis linked approximately 18,000 TCR beta sequences to specific HLA alleles. Correlated functional status among segregating V segments might be attributable to linkage disequilibrium, but an unknown experimental factor could not be ruled out. Because HLA typing was unavailable for some donors at each locus, only the typed subset was used in association tests. A further reported finding was that TCR beta sequences accurately predicted the HLA-A and HLA-B alleles for most subjects in the first cohort. According to a later analysis, most CMV-associated TCR beta chains appeared to be HLA-restricted, and the HLA associations seemed to be driven largely by CMV exposure. In an earlier analysis of around 600 of the donors, most TCR beta V segments were observed in productive rearrangements about 87% or about 30% of the time, broadly matching IMGT annotations. Assigning TCR associations to individual alleles was difficult when HLA alleles, especially DR and DQ, strongly co-occurred. The sequencing pipeline was judged likely to have produced a cluster of highly shared sequence variants as a technical artifact. A later analysis reported that several top co-occurrence clusters appeared linked to parvovirus B19, influenza, CMV and Epstein-Barr virus. Roughly uniform sequencing depth across donors was assumed in presence/absence analyses, although this assumption may not hold. An association between a missense DCLRE1C variant and V-gene and J-gene trimming of TCR beta chains was found in a later genetic analysis and replicated in an independent cohort. Cytomegalovirus status was reported to be diagnosed by the classifier with high specificity and sensitivity in both the original and validation cohorts. While some public TCRs were present in many individuals, most TCR sequences turned up only very rarely across donors. Only TCR beta chains were sequenced in this cohort, and the absence of alpha or paired-chain data limited detectable features. A later genetic analysis reported fewer N-insertions in productive TCRs among donors in an Asian-associated ancestry cluster than the approximately 670-donor mean. Over 15 rarely observed V segments, including chromosome 9 orphons, were excluded from the earlier analysis of a few hundred of the donors because counts were too low. A later analysis found that HLA-associated TCR beta chains were more clonally expanded and had lower generation probabilities than equally common non-associated chains. CMV serostatus was the only immune exposure information available for the cohort. The 87-base-pair reads could not distinguish some IMGT-functional V segments, including TRBV6-2 and TRBV6-3, so those segments were excluded. Three of the identified cytomegalovirus-associated TCR beta chains were confirmed in vitro to be specific for cytomegalovirus antigens. In a later analysis, the rate of TCR association differed among HLA loci, with DRB1 alleles having the most associated TCRs and HLA-C alleles having the fewest. The authors suggested that the approach could potentially be generalized to other disease states and immunological phenotypes. A total of about 150 TCR beta chains were listed by the study as associated with cytomegalovirus.

Receptor amplification or capture employed the immunoSEQ multiplex PCR assay. A mixture of 60 forward primers for TCR Vbeta segments and 13 reverse primers for TCR Jbeta segments was used in the multiplex PCR. The CDR3 region of rearranged TCR beta genes was amplified from genomic DNA with a multiplex PCR assay. The Illumina HiSeq System was used to sequence the amplified TCR beta libraries as 87-base-pair reads. As for the authors' bioinformatics: A later analysis counted 65 million to 90 million unique TCR beta chains across the 666 repertoires, and some 11 million of these chains were shared by at least two donors. A nearest-neighbor algorithm error-corrected the raw reads and collapsed the reads into unique sequences, merging closely related sequences to remove PCR and sequencing errors. CDR3 sequences were aligned to IMGT reference sequences to assign V, D and J gene segments. For a sequence to be retained, a match of at least six nucleotides was required to both a V gene segment and a J gene segment. A rearrangement counted as productive if the CDR3 had no stop codons and remained in frame with V and J, and every other rearrangement counted as non-productive. CDR3 was defined by IMGT convention, running from the second conserved V-encoded cysteine to the conserved J-encoded phenylalanine. The earlier analysis of about 560 of the donors excluded any sequence lacking an unambiguous match to a single V gene segment. An earlier analysis of some 500 of the donors classified V segments as functional when productive rearrangements were above 56.7% and as segregating when the standard deviation between donors was above 5%. A statistical classification framework was built to diagnose cytomegalovirus status from the catalog of TCR beta chain sequences. In a later analysis, TCR nucleotide sequences were compared against IMGT/GENE-DB human TR gene sequences so that V and J genes could be assigned. The TCRdist pipeline was used in a later analysis to assign CDR3 sequences and most-parsimonious VDJ recombination scenarios. In a later analysis, every TCR beta chain was defined by the combination of its CDR3 amino acid sequence and its V-gene family, and reads without a unique V-gene family were dropped. As a way to deal with suspected cross-contamination and a sequencing artifact, a later analysis dropped nearly 600 nucleotide sequences that were highly shared and had low generation probability. For each public chain, a later analysis derived a clonal expansion index from normalized ranks of inferred template counts within each repertoire. In a later analysis, generation probabilities were computed with a VDJ recombination model fitted to out-of-frame rearrangements, and the resulting probabilities were checked against IGoR. In a later analysis, hypergeometric tests were used to score TCR-TCR, TCR-HLA and TCR-CMV co-occurrence, with a repertoire-size bias correction applied to TCR pairs. In a later analysis, false discovery rates were estimated by permuting HLA or CMV assignments 20 times. In a later analysis, co-occurring TCRs were grouped using DBSCAN, with TCRdist sequence similarity added in when clustering inside HLA-allele-positive subsets. For co-occurrence clustering, repertoires with fewer than 30,000 or more than 120,000 public chains were excluded, along with roughly five repertoires with anomalous nucleotide sharing. What TCRdb holds here is the immuneACCESS table cut down to in-frame rearrangements. Part of the clones is not present; checked against another copy, under half of the missing clones reflect an unresolved V gene, and the others are unexplained. V and J calls and clone size are as listed in that table; D and trimming were resolved from the DNA. The sample yields roughly 130,000 clones; around 74% were counted once. Approximately 6.4% of the sample is held by the ten biggest clonotypes.

Of note for this clone: Its antigen remains unidentified. No much larger clone is present one base from it, and per-base qualities are unavailable.

The cohort comprised some 730 healthy bone marrow donors. All cohort members were sampled while nominally healthy, although unrecorded immune exposures were likely present. The donor tested CMV seropositive and was one of the 289 seropositive cohort members. Each donor provided a peripheral blood sample, and peripheral blood mononuclear cells were used for TCR beta sequencing. The Qiagen DNeasy Blood Extraction Kit was used to extract genomic DNA from the blood cell samples. The CDR1 and CDR2 encoded by the germline V gene (reference sequence) are SEHNR and FQNEAQ. The cysteine opens and the phenylalanine closes a CDR3 of 16 amino acids. Only the CDR3 DNA stays, 48 bases, in frame from base 1. Relative to germline, V is missing 4 bases and J is missing 3 bases, with 9 bases of the junction outside any gene match.

This receptor chain uses TRBV7-9 and TRBJ2-5, and 9 junction bases match TRBD2. The sequence was obtained from a woman aged 50 to 65 in good health and CMV-seropositive. Material for sequencing was PBMCs. The DNA is as follows: TGTGCCAGCAGCTCCCTAGCGGGAAACCCCGAAGAGACCCAGTACTTC. This is translated as CASSSLAGNPEETQYF.